The entry that follows covers one TCR beta chain sequence. CDR3 size: 14 residues. Germline V CDR1 and CDR2: SEHNR, FQNEAQ (reference sequence). V lost 1 base to trimming and J lost 4 bases, with 10 bases between them. The data were produced by immunoSEQ multiplex PCR, yet TCRdb's version contains in-frame clones alone and is incomplete. The data show about 60,000 clones, with about 80% seen just once and 10% to 15% held by the top ten. This entry comes from a study of blood T cell repertoires in COVID-19. The receptor comes from a human donor in a cohort sampled during active COVID-19. The specimen sequenced was peripheral blood. The chain has TRBV7-9 and TRBJ1-2, with TRBD1 as a possible D gene (6 bases). The CDR3 bases are TGTGCCAGCAGCTTAGAACAGGGCGGCTATGGCTACACCTTC. It yields the protein CASSLEQGGYGYTF.